This TCR beta chain was found in a study of vaccination effects on CD4 cells after COVID-19. Study results and limitations: After vaccination, at late timepoints, clones induced by infection and by vaccine contracted markedly.

The CDR3 contains 17 residues. V lost 0 bases to trimming and J lost 9 bases; unmatched junction nucleotides: 14. Germline CDR1 reads SGHNT; CDR2 reads YENEEA. This clone was recorded a few times. The antigen is not known. Profiled with immunoSEQ multiplex PCR; TCRdb holds only in-frame clones, not every one. The profile shows tens of thousands of clones, over 65% of them singletons. Peptide-pool stimulation followed by sequencing identified expanded antigen-specific CD4+ clonotypes in the ViraFEST assay. Subsequent to roughly 9 days of culture, CD4+ T cells were isolated. Having tested negative for nucleocapsid antibodies, the vaccine recipients showed no prior SARS-CoV-2 infection. Cultures got half-medium changes with IL-2 on days 3 and 7.

The rearrangement joins TRBV11-3 to TRBJ2-1; 7 nucleotides match TRBD2. The sequencing used CD4+ T cells from PBMCs cultured with HCoV-NL63 spike peptides, collected before COVID-19 vaccination. The TCR originated in a human donor who received a COVID-19 vaccine. The CDR3 DNA sequence: TGTGCCAGCAGCTTAGATCAGGGCGGGAGCTTCCCCGGTGAGCAGTTCTTC. It yields the protein CASSLDQGGSFPGEQFF.